This T cell receptor beta chain derives from a study of cytomegalovirus exposure and HLA in healthy donors. Looking at the study overall: Unique TCRs numbering around 85 million, obtained from HLA-typed donors, made up an early data release. Notes on the study in general: Researchers reported in a later analysis that a missense DCLRE1C variant was tied to TCR beta V- and J-gene trimming.

With regard to this clone: Its specificity is unknown.

Trimming stripped 5 bases from V and 3 bases from J, with 16 bases between. The CDR3 consists of 15 residues. Germline V gene lookup returns CDR1 SEHNR and CDR2 FQNEAQ (reference sequence). Primers included in the PCR were 60 Vbeta and 13 Jbeta primers. TCRdb keeps only in-frame clones here, not all; method: immunoSEQ multiplex PCR. The sample holds 96,000 or so clones, roughly 79% seen once. The chain joins TRBV7-9 to TRBJ1-1; D is perhaps TRBD1 (5 bases). The clonotype originates from a woman in her seventies in good health and CMV-seropositive. The specimen was PBMCs. CDR3 loop: CASSTGLGRDTEAFF. The CDR3 bases are TGTGCCAGCAGCACGGGACTTGGCAGGGACACTGAAGCTTTCTTT.